The TCR beta chain under discussion was sequenced for a study of PD-L1 blockade in urothelial cancer. Trimming took off 6 bases at V and 4 bases at J, with 6 bases between the two ends. This CDR3 comprises 11 residues. CDR1 and CDR2 from the germline V gene are LNHDA and SQIVND (reference sequence). Generated by immunoSEQ multiplex PCR, the TCRdb table keeps only in-frame clones and is missing some. The data show about 110,000 clones, roughly 84% seen once. The sequence was obtained from a man aged 50-59 years with urothelial cancer. The specimen was PBMCs, collected around atezolizumab (anti-PD-L1) treatment. The gene calls are TRBV19 and TRBJ1-2; the D is unclear. DNA of the CDR3: TGTGCCAGTAGCGACACCTATGGCTACACCTTC. It is translated as CASSDTYGYTF. Full variable domain (rest looked up from reference TRBV19 and TRBJ1-2): DGGITQSPKYLFRKEGQNVTLSCEQNLNHDAMYWYRQDPGQGLRLIYYSQIVNDFQKGDIAEGYSVSREKKESFPLTVTSAQKNPTAFYLCASSDTYGYTFGSGTRLTVV.